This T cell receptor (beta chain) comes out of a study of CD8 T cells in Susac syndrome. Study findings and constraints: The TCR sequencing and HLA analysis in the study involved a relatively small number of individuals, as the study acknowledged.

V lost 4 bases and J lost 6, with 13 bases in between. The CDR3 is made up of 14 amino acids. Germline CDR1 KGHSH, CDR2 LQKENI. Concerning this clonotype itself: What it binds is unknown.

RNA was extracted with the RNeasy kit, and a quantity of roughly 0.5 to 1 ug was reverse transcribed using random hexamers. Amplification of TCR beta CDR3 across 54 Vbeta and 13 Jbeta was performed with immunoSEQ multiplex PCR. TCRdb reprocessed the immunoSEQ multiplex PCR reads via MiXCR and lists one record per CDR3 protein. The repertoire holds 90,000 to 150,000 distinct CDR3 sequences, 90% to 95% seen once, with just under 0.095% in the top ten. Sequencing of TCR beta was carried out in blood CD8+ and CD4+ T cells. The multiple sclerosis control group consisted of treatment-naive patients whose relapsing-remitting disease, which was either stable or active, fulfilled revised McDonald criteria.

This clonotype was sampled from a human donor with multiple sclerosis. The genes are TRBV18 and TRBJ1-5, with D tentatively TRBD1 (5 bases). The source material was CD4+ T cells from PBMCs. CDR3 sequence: CASSLPGSGQPQHF. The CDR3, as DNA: TGTGCCAGCTCACTCCCAGGGTCCGGTCAGCCCCAGCATTTT.